One sample yielded the 30 T cell receptor beta chains listed below, sequenced in a study of blood T cells in healthy people across ages. A second about 6 to 12 cycle PCR used barcoded and J-beta primers. TCRdb ran MiXCR on the 5' RACE reads and lists one entry per CDR3 protein. Of about a million distinct CDR3 sequences listed, just over 50% are singletons. The sequenced material came from blood. The receptors were sampled from an older woman in good health.

The table lists this clonotype with a few counts. The chain has TRBV14 and TRBJ2-5; 8 positions match TRBD2. The CDR3 sequence is 14 residues long. In germline, CDR1 is SGHDN, CDR2 FVKESK. V dropped 2 bases and J dropped 5; count of bases not matched to a gene: 4. The CDR3 region is CASSQRASGETQYF. The DNA of the CDR3 is TGTGCCAGCAGCCAAAGGGCTAGCGGGGAGACCCAGTACTTC.

This clonotype turned up a few times. The chain carries TRBV28 and TRBJ2-7; maybe TRBD2 (5 bases). This CDR3 is 12 amino acids long. V lost 6 bases to trimming and J lost 5 bases, with 11 bases between them. Germline V CDR1 and CDR2: MDHEN, SYDVKM. CDR3 sequence reads: CASRSGNHEQYF. CDR3 nucleotide sequence: TGTGCCAGCAGGTCCGGGAACCACGAGCAGTACTTC.

The chain couples TRBV3-1 to TRBJ1-2, with 10 bases identical to TRBD1. V trimming: 4 bases; J trimming: 6 bases; junction bases outside the gene matches: 11. The CDR3 contains 16 residues. Germline V CDR1 and CDR2: LGHDT, YNNKEL (reference sequence). The CDR3 DNA sequence: TGTGCCAGCAGCCCCATAATGGGACAGGGGAGGAATGGCTACACCTTC. Translation: CASSPIMGQGRNGYTF.

This clonotype occurred a few times. The genes are TRBV20-1 and TRBJ2-1, with 7 positions matching TRBD2. This CDR3 region has 16 residues. Unmatched junction bases numbered 16, after V lost 6 bases and J lost 5 bases. CDR1 is DFQATT, CDR2 SNEGSKA, per germline (reference sequence). The CDR3 DNA reads TGCAGTGCCCTGCGCGGGGGAGGGCTCTTTAACAATGAGCAGTTCTTC. It specifies CSALRGGGLFNNEQFF.

There are a few counts of this clonotype. This chain links TRBV7-3 with TRBJ2-7; maybe TRBD2 (5 bases). Trimming pared 2 bases from V and 0 bases from J, leaving 11 bases between. The CDR3 totals 15 residues. Germline V lookup: CDR1 SGHTA, CDR2 FQGTGA. CDR3 nucleotide sequence: TGTGCCAGCAGCTTAGTCGGGGAGAGCTCCTACGAGCAGTACTTC. Translating it yields CASSLVGESSYEQYF.

The chain employs TRBV6-2 or TRBV6-3 and TRBJ1-5, with TRBD1 matching over 7 bases. This CDR3 spans 15 amino acids. After removal of 6 bases from V and 9 bases from J, the junction contained 14 bases not matched to a gene. Looked up from germline, CDR1 is MNHEY and CDR2 is SVGEGT. The DNA of the CDR3 is TGTGCCAGCAGACCTTCACGGACAGGTGATCGGCCCCAGCATTTT. Protein: CASRPSRTGDRPQHF.

J is TRBJ1-2 and V is TRBV29-1; 7 nucleotides line up with TRBD1. The V gene's germline CDR1 is SQVTM and CDR2 ANQGSEA. J gave up 7 bases and V 6 bases, and 11 bases lay outside the gene matches. The CDR3 length is 13 residues. In DNA, the CDR3 is TGCAGCGTGCAGAACAGGGGATTGGGTGGCTACACCTTC. Its protein is CSVQNRGLGGYTF. The whole variable domain, remainder taken from reference TRBV29-1 and TRBJ1-2, is SAVISQKPSRDICQRGTSLTIQCQVDSQVTMMFWYRQQPGQSLTLIATANQGSEATYESGFVIDKFPISRPNLTFSTLTVSNMSPEDSSIYLCSVQNRGLGGYTFGSGTRLTVV.

In this sample, this clonotype turned up a few times. V gene TRBV7-2 combines with J gene TRBJ2-5, with 11 bases identical to TRBD1. CDR3 length: 15 amino acids. With V trimmed by 2 bases and J by 4 bases, 3 bases remained unmatched. From germline, CDR1 is SGHTA and CDR2 FQGNSA. The CDR3 DNA sequence: TGTGCCAGCAGCTTAAACGGACAGGGGGCAGAGACCCAGTACTTC. Its protein is CASSLNGQGAETQYF.

The gene calls are TRBV24-1 and TRBJ1-2, with D maybe TRBD1 (5 bases). CDR3 length: 14 amino acids. Germline lookup yields CDR1 KGHDR and CDR2 SFDVKD. The germline V and J ends were trimmed by 4 bases and 6 bases, with 14 bases remaining between them. CDR3 DNA sequence: TGTGCCACCAGTGACCCCCCCGGGGCGAATGGCTACACCTTC. This sequence encodes CATSDPPGANGYTF.

This clonotype was found once. The chain carries TRBV10-3 and TRBJ2-7, with 9 bases lining up with TRBD2. Germline lookup yields CDR1 ENHRY and CDR2 SYGVKD. The CDR3 is 16 residues long. V shed 0 bases, J shed 7 bases, and the junction held 10 bases outside the gene matches. Here the CDR3 reads CAISESGGRAGNEQYF. CDR3 nucleotide sequence: TGTGCCATCAGTGAGTCTGGCGGGAGGGCAGGCAATGAGCAGTACTTC.

This chain connects TRBV29-1 to TRBJ2-7; TRBD1 matches at 8 bases. Germline V lookup: CDR1 SQVTM, CDR2 ANQGSEA. Losses at the gene ends were 1 base for V and 6 bases for J; bases not matched to a gene: 5. There are 13 residues in the CDR3. The CDR3 is CSVEGTGSGEQYF. In DNA, the CDR3 is TGCAGCGTTGAAGGGACAGGGTCCGGCGAGCAGTACTTC.

Many counts were recorded for this clonotype. The chain is built from TRBV4-1 and TRBJ2-7; D is possibly TRBD1 (6 bases). CDR1 and CDR2 (germline): MGHRA, YSYEKL. The CDR3 runs to 13 residues. Trimming left V 4 bases short and J 1 base short, with 8 bases between. Here the CDR3 reads CASSPGESYEQYF. The DNA of the CDR3 is TGCGCCAGCAGCCCAGGGGAATCCTACGAGCAGTACTTC.

This clonotype was seen a few times. This chain links TRBV5-5 with TRBJ2-7; 7 positions agree with TRBD1. This CDR3 is 14 amino acids long. J was trimmed by 3 bases and V by 3 bases; bases with no gene match: 6. The germline V gene encodes CDR1 SGHKS and CDR2 YYEKEE (reference sequence). This chain's CDR3 is CASSYLGQFYEQYF. The CDR3 bases are TGTGCCAGCAGCTACTTGGGACAGTTCTACGAGCAGTACTTC.

V usage is TRBV7-2 and J usage is TRBJ2-1; possible D gene TRBD1, 6 bases. The CDR3 is 16 amino acids. V gave up 0 bases and J gave up 7 bases, with 16 bases separating them. CDR1 is SGHTA, CDR2 FQGNSA, per germline. In nucleotides, the CDR3 is TGTGCCAGCAGCTTAGCTGGCCCAGGGGTGAGTAATGAGCAGTTCTTC. It translates to CASSLAGPGVSNEQFF.

The chain has TRBV14 and TRBJ1-4, with D possibly matching TRBD1 (6 bases). V lost 0 bases, J lost 4 bases, and 18 bases lay in between. The CDR3 spans 18 residues. From germline, CDR1 is SGHDN and CDR2 FVKESK. The CDR3 bases are TGTGCCAGCAGCCAAGATTCTGCCGGGACACCATTTAATGAAAAACTGTTTTTT. Translated, it gives CASSQDSAGTPFNEKLFF.

This clonotype was detected only a few times. This chain connects TRBV6-2 or TRBV6-3 to TRBJ1-2, with D uncertain. Germline values: CDR1 MNHEY, CDR2 SVGEGT. The CDR3 covers 14 residues. The V gene lost 2 bases and the J gene lost 4 bases, with 11 bases spanning the gap. CDR3 sequence reads: CASSYQRSSYGYTF. Written as DNA, the CDR3 is TGTGCCAGCAGTTACCAGAGGAGCAGCTATGGCTACACCTTC.

This sequence joins TRBV6-5 and TRBJ2-1; D gene unclear. The CDR3 has 14 amino acids. Germline V gene lookup returns CDR1 MNHEY and CDR2 SVGAGI. V lost 7 bases and J 7 bases, leaving 17 bases between the germline ends. The CDR3 DNA reads as TGTGCCAGCACAGCCTCCCTTCCGCCAAATGAGCAGTTCTTC. Its protein is CASTASLPPNEQFF.

J is TRBJ1-5 and V is TRBV28; D possibly corresponds to TRBD1 (6 bases). The CDR3 extends over 15 amino acids. The germline V and J ends were trimmed by 7 bases and 6 bases, with 19 bases remaining between them. Looked up from germline, CDR1 is MDHEN and CDR2 is SYDVKM. The CDR3 spells CASKGGQGGGQPQHF. For the CDR3, the DNA is TGTGCCAGCAAGGGGGGTCAGGGAGGGGGTCAGCCCCAGCATTTT.

The CDR3 nucleotides read TGTGCCAGCAGCGCTGGAGAGTTTAGCAATCAGCCCCAGCATTTT. This translates into CASSAGEFSNQPQHF. V and J are TRBV7-2 and TRBJ1-5; no clear D gene. The CDR3 runs to 15 residues. Germline CDR1 is SGHTA and CDR2 is FQGNSA. Trimming left V 5 bases short and J 0 bases short, with 11 bases between.

This clonotype has a handful of counts. CDR3: CASSPRGDGYEQYF. DNA for the CDR3: TGCGCCAGCAGCCCCCGGGGGGATGGGTACGAGCAGTACTTC. The chain joins TRBV4-1 to TRBJ2-7; 7 bases match TRBD2. Germline CDR1 is MGHRA and CDR2 is YSYEKL. V lost 4 bases, J lost 4 bases, and 7 bases stayed unmatched. The CDR3 is 14 amino acids.

This clonotype has just a few counts. The rearrangement uses TRBV10-3 and TRBJ1-5; D remains ambiguous. The CDR3 consists of 13 residues. In germline, CDR1 is ENHRY, CDR2 SYGVKD. The V gene lost 4 bases and the J gene lost 5 bases, with 9 bases spanning the gap. The DNA for the CDR3 is TGTGCCATCAGTGGAGGACTCGATCAGCCCCAGCATTTT. Protein: CAISGGLDQPQHF.

The chain combines TRBV12-3 or TRBV12-4 with TRBJ2-7; 10 bases line up with TRBD1. Germline trimming cut 5 bases from V and 3 bases from J; bases unmatched to any gene: 10. CDR3 size: 16 residues. As DNA, the CDR3 is TGTGCCAGCAGTGACGGACAGGGGGAGGGCCACTACGAGCAGTACTTC. It yields the protein CASSDGQGEGHYEQYF.

This chain uses TRBV20-1 with TRBJ2-1; TRBD2 matches 13 bases. J gave up 10 bases and V 6 bases, and 9 bases lay outside the gene matches. CDR1 and CDR2 (germline): DFQATT, SNEGSKA (reference sequence). CDR3 size: 14 residues. The DNA of the CDR3 is TGCAGTGCACAGGGACTAGCGGGGATTTACGAGCAGTTCTTC. It codes for CSAQGLAGIYEQFF.

This clonotype was counted a few times. The V and J genes are TRBV28 and TRBJ2-7; a weak D match, TRBD1 (5 bases). The CDR3 contains 16 residues. V was trimmed by 6 bases and J by 0 bases, leaving 18 bases between them. Germline CDR1 MDHEN, CDR2 SYDVKM. DNA for the CDR3: TGTGCCAGCAGACTAACTTGGGGCGTTGACTCCTACGAGCAGTACTTC. This translates into CASRLTWGVDSYEQYF. Together with reference TRBV28 and TRBJ2-7, the CDR3 gives the full variable domain: DVKVTQSSRYLVKRTGEKVFLECVQDMDHENMFWYRQDPGLGLRLIYFSYDVKMKEKGDIPEGYSVSREKKERFSLILESASTNQTSMYLCASRLTWGVDSYEQYFGPGTRLTVT.

The CDR3 protein is CASTLWRGTLAGTQYF. In DNA form, the CDR3 reads TGTGCCAGCACTCTCTGGCGCGGGACGCTGGCAGGTACGCAGTATTTT. The chain uses TRBV28 and TRBJ2-3; D possibly corresponds to TRBD2 (6 bases). Germline loops: CDR1 MDHEN, CDR2 SYDVKM. The CDR3 length is 16 residues. The ends were cut back, 7 bases at V and 8 bases at J, with 25 bases in the middle.

This chain links TRBV28 with TRBJ2-7; D unresolved. The CDR3 is 14 amino acids. V lost 5 bases, J lost 0 bases, and 11 bases lay in between. Germline values: CDR1 MDHEN, CDR2 SYDVKM. CDR3 DNA: TGTGCCAGCAGTGGCCCCGCAGCCTCCTACGAGCAGTACTTC. This gives the protein CASSGPAASYEQYF.

This clonotype was seen more than once but under ten times. The chain combines TRBV20-1 with TRBJ2-7, with 11 bases identical to TRBD2. V lost 0 bases to trimming and J lost 5 bases; unmatched junction nucleotides: 9. Germline CDR1 DFQATT, CDR2 SNEGSKA (reference sequence). The CDR3 has 16 amino acids. The CDR3 reads CSARDSGRAMIHEQYF. The CDR3 DNA reads TGCAGTGCTAGAGATAGCGGGAGGGCCATGATCCACGAGCAGTACTTC.

The genes are TRBV2 and TRBJ2-5; 7 bases line up with TRBD1. The CDR3 has 16 amino acids. Germline assignment: CDR1 SNHLY and CDR2 FYNNEI. V shed 2 bases and J 7 bases; nucleotides not matched to a gene: 13. CDR3 protein: CASSEIRIGTAGTQYF. The CDR3 bases are TGTGCCAGCAGTGAAATTAGAATAGGGACAGCAGGGACCCAGTACTTC.

In nucleotides, the CDR3 is TGTGCCTGGTCCCGACCCCCTGGCTCAGATACGCAGTATTTT. As protein: CAWSRPPGSDTQYF. This rearrangement joins TRBV30 to TRBJ2-3; D is undetermined. The CDR3 contains 14 residues. In germline, CDR1 is GTSNPN, CDR2 SVGIG (reference sequence). V lost 5 bases and J lost 4, with 16 bases in between.

The chain is built from TRBV7-2 and TRBJ2-5, with TRBD2 identical over 7 bases. The better agreement between TRBJ2-7 and the DNA end casts doubt on the J call. The CDR3 consists of 14 residues. The V gene's germline CDR1 is SGHTA and CDR2 FQGNSA. The CDR3 region is CASSLSAGASEQYF. The CDR3, as DNA: TGTGCCAGCAGCTTATCGGCGGGAGCTTCCGAGCAGTACTTC.